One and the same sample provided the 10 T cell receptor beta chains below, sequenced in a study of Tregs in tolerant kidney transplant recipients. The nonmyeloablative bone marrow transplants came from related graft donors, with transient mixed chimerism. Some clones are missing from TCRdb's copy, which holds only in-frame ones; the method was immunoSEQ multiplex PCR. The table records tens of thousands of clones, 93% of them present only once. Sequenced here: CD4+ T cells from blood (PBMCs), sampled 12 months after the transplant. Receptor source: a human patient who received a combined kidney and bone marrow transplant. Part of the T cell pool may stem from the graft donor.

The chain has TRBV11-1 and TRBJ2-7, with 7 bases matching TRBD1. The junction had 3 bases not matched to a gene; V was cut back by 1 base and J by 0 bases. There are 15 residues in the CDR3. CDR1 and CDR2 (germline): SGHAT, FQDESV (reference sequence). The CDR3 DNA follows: TGTGCCAGCAGCTTAGGAAACAGGGGCTCCTACGAGCAGTACTTC. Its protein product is CASSLGNRGSYEQYF.

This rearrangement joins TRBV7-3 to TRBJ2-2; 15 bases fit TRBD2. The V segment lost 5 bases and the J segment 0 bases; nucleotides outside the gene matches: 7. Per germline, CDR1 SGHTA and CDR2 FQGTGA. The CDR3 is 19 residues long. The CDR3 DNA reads TGTGCCAGCAGCGCGGGACTAGCGGGGGGTGGGGCGAACACCGGGGAGCTGTTTTTT. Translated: CASSAGLAGGGANTGELFF.

As DNA, the CDR3 is TGTGCCAGCAGACTACCAACGGCCGGGGAGCTGTTTTTT. Protein: CASRLPTAGELFF. The V call is TRBV27, the J call TRBJ2-2; D remains ambiguous. This CDR3 comprises 13 residues. V was cut by 6 bases and J by 6 bases, with 11 bases left in between. CDR1 and CDR2 from the germline V gene are MNHEY and SMNVEV (reference sequence).

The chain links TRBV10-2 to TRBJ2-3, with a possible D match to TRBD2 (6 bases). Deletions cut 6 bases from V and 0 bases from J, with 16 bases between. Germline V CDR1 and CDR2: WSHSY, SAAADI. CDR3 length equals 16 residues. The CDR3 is CASSIGASASTDTQYF. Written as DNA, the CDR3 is TGCGCCAGCAGCATAGGTGCTAGCGCGAGCACAGATACGCAGTATTTT.

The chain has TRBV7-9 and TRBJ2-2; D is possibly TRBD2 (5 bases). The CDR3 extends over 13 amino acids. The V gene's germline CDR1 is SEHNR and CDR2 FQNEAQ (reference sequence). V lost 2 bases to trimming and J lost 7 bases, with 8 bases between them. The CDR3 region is CASSLNRDGELFF. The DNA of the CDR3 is TGTGCCAGCAGCTTAAATCGGGACGGGGAGCTGTTTTTT.

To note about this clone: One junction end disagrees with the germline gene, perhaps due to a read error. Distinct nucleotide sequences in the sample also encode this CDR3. The CDR3 DNA is TGTAGCGTTGGGACAGGGGTATGGGCTGAAGCTTTCTTT. Protein: CSVGTGVWAEAFF. V and J are TRBV29-1 and TRBJ1-1, with 10 bases that match TRBD1. The CDR3 has 13 amino acids. Germline V gene lookup returns CDR1 SQVTM and CDR2 ANQGSEA.

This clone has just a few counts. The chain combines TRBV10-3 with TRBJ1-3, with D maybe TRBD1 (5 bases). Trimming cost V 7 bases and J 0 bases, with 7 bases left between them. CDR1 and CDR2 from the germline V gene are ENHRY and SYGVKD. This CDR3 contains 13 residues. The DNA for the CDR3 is TGTGCCATCAAGGGGAACTCTGGAAACACCATATATTTT. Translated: CAIKGNSGNTIYF.

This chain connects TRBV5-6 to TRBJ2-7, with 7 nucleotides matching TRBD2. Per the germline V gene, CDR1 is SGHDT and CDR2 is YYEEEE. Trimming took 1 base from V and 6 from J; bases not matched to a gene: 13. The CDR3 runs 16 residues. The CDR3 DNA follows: TGTGCCAGCAGCTTGTGGCTCGCGGGAGATCCAATCGAGCAGTACTTC. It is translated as CASSLWLAGDPIEQYF.

The CDR3 bases are TGTGCCAGCAGCACCTGGGACAGGGGAAAAAGTCAGCCCCAGCATTTT. Protein: CASSTWDRGKSQPQHF. J is TRBJ1-5 and V is TRBV7-8; 10 nucleotides align to TRBD1. After removal of 5 bases from V and 6 bases from J, the junction contained 10 bases not matched to a gene. Germline CDR1 SGHVS, CDR2 FQNEAQ. CDR3 length: 16 amino acids. The full variable domain, in which reference TRBV7-8 and TRBJ1-5 provide the parts outside the CDR3, is GAGVSQSPRYKVAKRGQDVALRCDPISGHVSLFWYQQALGQGPEFLTYFQNEAQLDKSGLPSDRFFAERPEGSVSTLKIQRTQQEDSAVYLCASSTWDRGKSQPQHFGDGTRLSIL.

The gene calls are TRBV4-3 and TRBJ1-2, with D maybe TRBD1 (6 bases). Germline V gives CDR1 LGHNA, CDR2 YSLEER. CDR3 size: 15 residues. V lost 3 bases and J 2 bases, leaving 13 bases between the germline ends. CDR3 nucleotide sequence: TGCGCCAGCAGCCAGGGGGCCCACATGAACTATGGCTACACCTTC. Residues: CASSQGAHMNYGYTF.